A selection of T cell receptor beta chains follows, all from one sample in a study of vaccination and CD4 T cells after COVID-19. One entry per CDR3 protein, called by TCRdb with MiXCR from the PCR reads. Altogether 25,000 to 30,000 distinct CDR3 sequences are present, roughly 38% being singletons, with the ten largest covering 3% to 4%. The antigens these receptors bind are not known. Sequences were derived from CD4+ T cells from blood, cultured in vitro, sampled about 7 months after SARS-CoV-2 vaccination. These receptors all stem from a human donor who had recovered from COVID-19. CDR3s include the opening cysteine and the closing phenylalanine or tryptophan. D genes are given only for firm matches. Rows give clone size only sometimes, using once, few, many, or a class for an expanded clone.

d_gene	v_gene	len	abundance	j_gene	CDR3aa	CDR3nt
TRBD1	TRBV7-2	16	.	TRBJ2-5	CASSLFSGTGQETQYF	TGTGCCAGCAGCTTATTTTCCGGGACAGGCCAAGAGACCCAGTACTTC
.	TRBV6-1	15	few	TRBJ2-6	CASSTRGAGANVLTF	TGTGCCAGCAGCACGCGGGGCGCTGGGGCCAACGTCCTGACTTTC
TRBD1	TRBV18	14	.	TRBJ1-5	CASSPGTGVQPQHF	TGTGCCAGCTCTCCCGGGACAGGGGTTCAGCCCCAGCATTTT
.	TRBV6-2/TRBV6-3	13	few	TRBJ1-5	CASAPRGDQPQHF	TGTGCCAGCGCCCCACGGGGGGATCAGCCCCAGCATTTT
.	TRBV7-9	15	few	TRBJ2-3	CASSLDGGRGDTQYF	TGTGCCAGCAGCTTAGATGGGGGGCGCGGGGATACGCAGTATTTT
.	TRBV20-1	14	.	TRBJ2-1	CSARARTIWNEQFF	TGCAGTGCTAGAGCAAGGACTATCTGGAATGAGCAGTTCTTC
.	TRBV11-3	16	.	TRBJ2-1	CASSSRGGHSYNEQFF	TGTGCCAGCAGCTCCCGCGGCGGGCATTCCTACAATGAGCAGTTCTTC
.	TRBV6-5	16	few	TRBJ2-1	CASSYRRAQQNNEQFF	TGTGCCAGCAGTTACCGTCGGGCTCAGCAGAACAATGAGCAGTTCTTC
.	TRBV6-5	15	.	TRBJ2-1	CASSYLRPPNNEQFF	TGTGCCAGCAGTTACTTGCGGCCCCCGAACAATGAGCAGTTCTTC
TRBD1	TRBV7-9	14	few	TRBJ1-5	CASSSTGRNQPQHF	TGTGCCAGCAGCTCGACAGGGCGGAATCAGCCCCAGCATTTT
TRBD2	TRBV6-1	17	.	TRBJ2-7	CASRRALAGGPHYEQYF	TGTGCCAGCAGGAGGGCACTCGCGGGAGGGCCGCATTACGAGCAGTACTTC
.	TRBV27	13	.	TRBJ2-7	CASRRAGTYEQYF	TGTGCCAGCAGAAGGGCCGGGACCTACGAGCAGTACTTC
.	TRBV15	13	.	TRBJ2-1	CATSRDRNNEQFF	TGTGCCACCAGCAGAGACCGAAACAATGAGCAGTTCTTC
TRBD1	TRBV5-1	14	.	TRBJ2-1	CASSTRTGGDEQFF	TGCGCCAGCAGCACGAGGACAGGGGGCGATGAGCAGTTCTTC
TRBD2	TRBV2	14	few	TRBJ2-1	CASRGLAGGGEQFF	TGTGCCAGCAGGGGACTAGCGGGAGGTGGTGAGCAGTTCTTC
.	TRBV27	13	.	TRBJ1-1	CASSIRENTEAFF	TGTGCCAGCAGTATCAGGGAGAACACTGAAGCTTTCTTT
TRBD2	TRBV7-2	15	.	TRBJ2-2	CASSLSPSGGGELFF	TGTGCCAGCAGCTTAAGCCCGAGCGGGGGCGGGGAGCTGTTTTTT
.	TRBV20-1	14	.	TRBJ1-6	CSAGEFTYNSPLHF	TGCAGTGCAGGGGAGTTCACCTATAATTCACCCCTCCACTTT
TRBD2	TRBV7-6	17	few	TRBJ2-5	CASSLGLAGGGQETQYF	TGTGCCAGCAGCTTAGGGCTAGCGGGAGGAGGGCAAGAGACCCAGTACTTC
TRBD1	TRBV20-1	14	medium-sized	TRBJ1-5	CSARHGTGYQPQHF	TGCAGTGCTAGGCATGGGACAGGGTATCAGCCCCAGCATTTT
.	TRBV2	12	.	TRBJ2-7	CASSRTNYEQYF	TGTGCCAGCAGCCGCACCAACTACGAGCAGTACTTC
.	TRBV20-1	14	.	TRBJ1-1	CSARDPRGGNEAFF	TGCAGTGCTAGAGATCCCCGCGGGGGGAATGAAGCTTTCTTT
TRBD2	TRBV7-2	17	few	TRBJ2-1	CASSSRRAGEIYNEQFF	TGTGCCAGCAGCTCGCGAAGAGCGGGGGAAATTTACAATGAGCAGTTCTTC
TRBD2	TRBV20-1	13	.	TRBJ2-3	CSGPRTSADTQYF	TGCAGCGGACCCAGGACTAGCGCAGATACGCAGTATTTT
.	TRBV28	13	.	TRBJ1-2	CASSGGDMRGYTF	TGTGCCAGCAGTGGGGGGGACATGAGGGGCTACACCTTC
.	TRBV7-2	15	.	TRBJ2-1	CASSLGPGSYNEQFF	TGTGCCAGCAGCCTAGGGCCCGGCTCCTACAATGAGCAGTTCTTC
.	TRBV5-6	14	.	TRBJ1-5	CASSWGRLNQPQHF	TGTGCCAGCAGCTGGGGACGGTTGAATCAGCCCCAGCATTTT
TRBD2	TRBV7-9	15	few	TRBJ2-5	CASSIRAGGPETQYF	TGTGCCAGCAGCATCCGTGCGGGAGGGCCGGAGACCCAGTACTTC
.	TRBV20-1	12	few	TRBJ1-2	CSARELSYGYTF	TGCAGTGCTAGAGAACTGTCCTATGGCTACACCTTC
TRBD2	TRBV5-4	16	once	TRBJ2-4	CASSWTSGLAKNIQYF	TGTGCCAGCAGCTGGACTAGCGGCCTAGCCAAAAACATTCAGTACTTC